Described below is a single TCR beta chain sequence and its context. What it binds is not known. The sample originates from a study of cytomegalovirus exposure and HLA in healthy donors. Study results and limitations: Under in vitro conditions, three CMV-associated chains were confirmed as specific for CMV antigens. In a later analysis, HLA-associated TCR beta chains were more clonally expanded than equally common others. The study designated 150 to 200 TCR beta chains cytomegalovirus-associated. Whilst most TCR sequences proved rare, a subset of public TCRs occurred across many donors.

Germline CDR1 is MGHRA and CDR2 is YSYEKL. V lost 6 bases, J lost 9 bases, and 12 bases stayed unmatched. This CDR3 has 16 amino acids. This PCR relied on a set of 60 Vbeta primers and 13 Jbeta primers. Measured with immunoSEQ multiplex PCR; TCRdb has only the in-frame clones, and not every one. The profile shows about 280,000 clones, about 90% of them singletons. The chain couples TRBV4-1 to TRBJ1-5; 12 bases fit TRBD1. The origin of this receptor is a woman aged 18-29 years in good health and CMV-seronegative. The sequencing sample was made of PBMCs. This CDR3 reads CASSLGQGARLGPQHF. CDR3 nucleotide sequence: TGCGCCAGCAGTCTGGGACAGGGGGCCCGGTTGGGGCCCCAGCATTTT.